This passage covers 32 T cell receptor beta chains from one sample sequenced in a study of T cell responses to AZD1222 COVID-19 vaccine. The data were produced by immunoSEQ multiplex PCR, yet TCRdb's version contains in-frame clones alone and is incomplete. The sample lists around 140,000 clones; roughly 90% were seen once. Sequenced here: peripheral blood, sampled on day 0 of AZD1222 vaccination. These receptors all come from an adult in good health.

The gene calls are TRBV2 and TRBJ1-3; 9 nucleotides align to TRBD1. Germline values: CDR1 SNHLY, CDR2 FYNNEI. V dropped 6 bases and J dropped 0; count of bases not matched to a gene: 3. The CDR3 sequence is 15 residues long. The CDR3 sequence is CASRLDRGSGNTIYF. The CDR3 DNA sequence: TGTGCCAGCAGACTGGACAGGGGCTCTGGAAACACCATATATTTT.

The chain employs TRBV7-9 and TRBJ2-5; D possibly corresponds to TRBD1 (5 bases). This CDR3 comprises 13 residues. CDR1 and CDR2 (germline): SEHNR, FQNEAQ (reference sequence). Trimming took 7 bases from V and 2 from J, leaving 11 bases between them. Here the CDR3 reads CASTTQGQETQYF. CDR3 nucleotides: TGTGCCAGCACGACTCAGGGACAAGAGACCCAGTACTTC.

The rearrangement links TRBV5-8 to TRBJ2-5; 7 bases are a match to TRBD2. Trimming cost V 1 base and J 4 bases; bases outside gene matches: 22. The germline V gene has CDR1 SGHTS and CDR2 YDEGEE. The CDR3 sequence is 20 residues long. The CDR3 DNA sequence: TGTGCCAGCAGCTTGTATATCTGGCTTGGGGGAGGGCCTCGACGAGAGACCCAGTACTTC. This codes for CASSLYIWLGGGPRRETQYF.

The chain recombines TRBV27 with TRBJ2-3, with 8 nucleotides matching TRBD1. Trimming took 5 bases from V and 2 from J; bases not matched to a gene: 12. This CDR3 comprises 17 residues. Germline V gene lookup returns CDR1 MNHEY and CDR2 SMNVEV (reference sequence). CDR3 DNA: TGTGCCAGCAGTATAAGACCCGGGACAGGATACACAGATACGCAGTATTTT. Translated: CASSIRPGTGYTDTQYF.

The chain carries TRBV7-9 and TRBJ1-4; D gene unclear. Trimming stripped 0 bases from V and 3 bases from J, with 8 bases between. Germline CDR1 reads SEHNR; CDR2 reads FQNEAQ (reference sequence). The length of the CDR3 is 15 residues. The CDR3 DNA follows: TGTGCCAGCAGCTTAGCATGGGAGGCTAATGAAAAACTGTTTTTT. Residues: CASSLAWEANEKLFF.

This chain uses TRBV7-9 with TRBJ2-7; 8 positions agree with TRBD1. Looked up from germline, CDR1 is SEHNR and CDR2 is FQNEAQ (reference sequence). The CDR3 runs to 12 residues. Unmatched junction bases numbered 0, after V lost 3 bases and J lost 5 bases. The CDR3 DNA reads as TGTGCCAGCAGCTTGACAGGGGACGAGCAGTACTTC. This encodes CASSLTGDEQYF.

The CDR3, as DNA: TGTGCCAGCTCGATGAGATATATCACTGAAGCTTTCTTT. Protein: CASSMRYITEAFF. The chain is built from TRBV27 and TRBJ1-1; no firm D call. Germline V CDR1 and CDR2: MNHEY, SMNVEV (reference sequence). CDR3 length: 13 residues. V was shortened by 8 bases and J by 4 bases, with 14 bases between the two germline ends.

This CDR3 reads CASGALAGYPLEQYF. In DNA, the CDR3 is TGTGCCAGCGGCGCTCTAGCGGGGTATCCCCTCGAGCAGTACTTC. The chain has TRBV27 and TRBJ2-7; TRBD2 matches 9 bases. The trim removed 8 bases at V and 6 bases at J, leaving 14 bases unmatched. Germline V gene lookup returns CDR1 MNHEY and CDR2 SMNVEV (reference sequence). The CDR3 contains 15 residues.

This chain connects TRBV2 to TRBJ1-5; 7 bases fit TRBD1. Trimming removed 5 bases from V and 0 bases from J; junction bases left unmatched: 13. The CDR3 covers 18 residues. Germline-derived CDR1 and CDR2 are SNHLY and FYNNEI. The CDR3 spells CASSPDRMGQYSNQPQHF. The CDR3 DNA reads as TGTGCCAGCAGTCCGGACAGGATGGGTCAATATAGCAATCAGCCCCAGCATTTT.

The rearrangement links TRBV2 to TRBJ1-4; 8 nucleotides line up with TRBD1. The CDR3 is made up of 12 amino acids. Unmatched junction bases numbered 3, after V lost 8 bases and J lost 7 bases. Germline V gene data show CDR1 as SNHLY and CDR2 as FYNNEI. The CDR3 DNA is TGTGCCAGCTTCAGGGGGCGTGAAAAACTGTTTTTT. Protein sequence: CASFRGREKLFF.

The genes are TRBV20-1 and TRBJ2-7; D perhaps matches TRBD1 (6 bases). This CDR3 has 14 amino acids. Between the trimmed V and J ends, which lost 3 bases and 2 bases, there was a span of 14 bases. CDR1 is DFQATT and CDR2 is SNEGSKA in the germline V gene (reference sequence). CDR3 region: CSASQTGRTYEQYF. CDR3 DNA: TGCAGTGCTAGTCAGACAGGTCGGACCTACGAGCAGTACTTC.

V and J are TRBV7-9 and TRBJ2-5; 7 bases agree with TRBD1. The CDR3 has 15 amino acids. J lost 4 bases, V lost 1 base, and 6 bases had no gene match. Germline-derived CDR1 and CDR2 are SEHNR and FQNEAQ (reference sequence). CDR3 nucleotides: TGTGCCAGCAGCTTAGGCAGACAGGGTGGAGAGACCCAGTACTTC. It yields the protein CASSLGRQGGETQYF.

The CDR3 DNA follows: TGTGCCAGCAGCAAAGCGGGGTTATCCGGGCACCGGGGCAATCAGCCCCAGCATTTT. It specifies CASSKAGLSGHRGNQPQHF. This chain uses TRBV3-1 (or the pseudogene TRBV3-2) with TRBJ1-5; D remains unclear. CDR1 is LGHDT and CDR2 is YNNKEL in the germline V gene (reference sequence). V was cut by 5 bases and J by 2 bases, with 25 bases left in between. The length of the CDR3 is 19 residues.

The rearrangement links TRBV5-6 to TRBJ1-4; D is unclear. Between the trimmed V and J ends, which lost 1 base and 0 bases, there was a span of 7 bases. Per germline, CDR1 SGHDT and CDR2 YYEEEE. CDR3 size: 15 residues. CDR3 in amino acids: CASSLLGATNEKLFF. CDR3 DNA: TGTGCCAGCAGCTTGTTGGGTGCAACTAATGAAAAACTGTTTTTT. Based on the CDR3 plus reference TRBV5-6 and TRBJ1-4, the full variable domain is DAGVTQSPTHLIKTRGQQVTLRCSPKSGHDTVSWYQQALGQGPQFIFQYYEEEERQRGNFPDRFSGHQFPNYSSELNVNALLLGDSALYLCASSLLGATNEKLFFGSGTQLSVL.

This chain joins TRBV15 and TRBJ1-1; D remains ambiguous. This CDR3 comprises 14 residues. Germline V gene data show CDR1 as LNHNV and CDR2 as YYDKDF (reference sequence). V lost 4 bases and J 1 base, leaving 10 bases between the germline ends. The CDR3 bases are TGTGCCACCAGCACCCGGCGGGCGAACACTGAAGCTTTCTTT. Protein product: CATSTRRANTEAFF.

The V call is TRBV7-9, the J call TRBJ2-1; 10 bases fit TRBD2. The CDR3 loop spans 17 amino acids. V trimming: 1 base; J trimming: 1 base; junction bases outside the gene matches: 4. Germline loops: CDR1 SEHNR, CDR2 FQNEAQ (reference sequence). CDR3 sequence (DNA): TGTGCCAGCAGCTTAGGTTCACTAGCGGGATCCTACAATGAGCAGTTCTTC. This translates into CASSLGSLAGSYNEQFF.

This chain connects TRBV27 to TRBJ1-2; D is possibly TRBD1 (6 bases). This CDR3 contains 13 residues. Trimming took 7 bases from V and 4 from J, leaving 13 bases between them. CDR1 and CDR2 from the germline V gene are MNHEY and SMNVEV (reference sequence). The CDR3 loop is CASTFSRGYGYTF. The DNA of the CDR3 is TGTGCCAGCACCTTTTCCAGGGGCTATGGCTACACCTTC.

The chain carries TRBV6-5 and TRBJ2-3; 7 bases line up with TRBD2. Germline V lookup: CDR1 MNHEY, CDR2 SVGAGI. After removal of 6 bases from V and 8 bases from J, the junction contained 8 bases not matched to a gene. The CDR3 covers 13 residues. CDR3 sequence (DNA): TGTGCCAGCAGGGGACTACTTCGGGGTACGCAGTATTTT. Protein product: CASRGLLRGTQYF.

The V gene is TRBV10-2, the J gene TRBJ2-7; D is possibly TRBD1 (6 bases). The CDR3 has 17 amino acids. V lost 0 bases and J 5 bases, leaving 20 bases between the germline ends. Germline V gives CDR1 WSHSY, CDR2 SAAADI. The CDR3 DNA sequence: TGCGCCAGCAGTGAGTCGTTTGCAGGGGTCCACGTGAACGAGCAGTACTTC. Amino acid sequence: CASSESFAGVHVNEQYF.

V is TRBV18 and J is TRBJ2-2; D unclear. Trimming removed 3 bases from V and 1 base from J, with 6 bases in between. CDR1 is KGHSH, CDR2 LQKENI, per germline. This CDR3 region has 14 residues. The CDR3 nucleotides read TGTGCCAGCTCACCCAACCTGAACACCGGGGAGCTGTTTTTT. Translating it yields CASSPNLNTGELFF.

This clone was seen a handful of times. V gene TRBV5-1 combines with J gene TRBJ2-2, with unresolved D. The V and J ends lost 0 bases and 3 bases respectively, with 6 bases between them. Germline-derived CDR1 and CDR2 are SGHRS and YFSETQ. This CDR3 contains 14 residues. CDR3 in amino acids: CASSLAYDTGELFF. The CDR3 DNA is TGCGCCAGCAGCTTGGCCTATGACACCGGGGAGCTGTTTTTT.

The V gene is TRBV7-9, the J gene TRBJ1-6; D perhaps matches TRBD1 (5 bases). This CDR3 region has 14 residues. CDR1 is SEHNR, CDR2 FQNEAQ, per germline (reference sequence). V was trimmed by 1 base and J by 9 bases, leaving 10 bases between them. The CDR3 protein is CASSLGTPISPLHF. CDR3 in DNA: TGTGCCAGCAGCTTAGGGACACCTATTTCACCCCTCCACTTT.

The V call is TRBV12-3 or TRBV12-4, the J call TRBJ2-2, with D tentatively TRBD2 (5 bases). Trimming cost V 5 bases and J 11 bases, with 12 bases left between them. CDR3 length: 12 amino acids. DNA for the CDR3: TGTGCCAGCAGTCCTTGGCCGGGAGAGCTGTTTTTT. This gives the protein CASSPWPGELFF.

The chain employs TRBV28 and TRBJ1-2; TRBD1 aligns across 7 bases. Trimming removed 6 bases from V and 2 bases from J; junction bases left unmatched: 6. The CDR3 sequence is 14 residues long. Germline V CDR1 and CDR2: MDHEN, SYDVKM. The CDR3 DNA reads TGTGCCAGCAGGCTGACAGGGACGAACTATGGCTACACCTTC. Translated: CASRLTGTNYGYTF.

The chain recombines TRBV5-1 with TRBJ2-5; TRBD2 agrees at 13 bases. This CDR3 spans 16 amino acids. Germline V gives CDR1 SGHRS, CDR2 YFSETQ. Trimming cost V 4 bases and J 5 bases; bases outside gene matches: 8. The CDR3 DNA follows: TGCGCCAGCAGCCCCCCGGGACTAGCGGGAATGGAGACCCAGTACTTC. Protein: CASSPPGLAGMETQYF.

This clone has only one observation. This rearrangement joins TRBV6-4 to TRBJ2-1; possible D gene TRBD1, 5 bases. The ends were cut back, 3 bases at V and 5 bases at J, with 8 bases in the middle. The length of the CDR3 is 13 residues. Germline CDR1 reads MRHNA; CDR2 reads SNTAGT. The CDR3 nucleotides read TGTGCCAGCAGTGAAGGACAACACAATGAGCAGTTCTTC. As protein: CASSEGQHNEQFF.

CDR3 DNA sequence: TGTGCCAGCCTCGGGACTAGCGGGAGTGGCCAGTACTTC. Protein product: CASLGTSGSGQYF. The chain employs TRBV2 and TRBJ2-5, with 14 bases identical to TRBD2. CDR1 SNHLY and CDR2 FYNNEI come from the germline V gene. Germline trimming cut 8 bases from V and 10 bases from J; bases unmatched to any gene: 6. The CDR3 is made up of 13 amino acids.

Points on this clone: Its ends do not fully match the called genes, so a read error is possible. The chain is built from TRBV5-1 and TRBJ1-2, with D maybe TRBD1 (5 bases). CDR1 SGHRS and CDR2 YFSETQ come from the germline V gene. This CDR3 contains 14 residues. The CDR3 nucleotides are TGCGCCAGCAGCCTCTTCGGGGGGAGAAATGGGTACACCTTC. Residues: CASSLFGGRNGYTF. Full variable domain (remainder filled in from reference TRBV5-1 and TRBJ1-2): KAGVTQTPRYLIKTRGQQVTLSCSPISGHRSVSWYQQTPGQGLQFLFEYFSETQRNKGNFPGRFSGRQFSNSRSEMNVSTLELGDSALYLCASSLFGGRNGYTFGSGTRLTVV.

J is TRBJ1-2 and V is TRBV28; 7 bases map to TRBD1. After removal of 7 bases from V and 11 bases from J, the junction contained 19 bases not matched to a gene. Germline-derived CDR1 and CDR2 are MDHEN and SYDVKM. There are 15 residues in the CDR3. The CDR3 DNA follows: TGTGCCAGCAACGGGCGGCGCCAGGGGGTGATGTGGTACACCTTC. Its translation is CASNGRRQGVMWYTF.

J is TRBJ1-6 and V is TRBV2; the D is unclear. The germline V and J ends were trimmed by 7 bases and 9 bases, with 16 bases remaining between them. The CDR3 runs to 14 residues. Germline V gene sequence: CDR1 SNHLY, CDR2 FYNNEI. CDR3 region: CASNPRWAPSPLHF. CDR3 sequence (DNA): TGTGCCAGCAACCCCAGATGGGCGCCTTCACCCCTCCACTTT. Together with reference TRBV2 and TRBJ1-6, the CDR3 gives the full variable domain: EPEVTQTPSHQVTQMGQEVILRCVPISNHLYFYWYRQILGQKVEFLVSFYNNEISEKSEIFDDQFSVERPDGSNFTLKIRSTKLEDSAMYFCASNPRWAPSPLHFGNGTRLTVT.

The J gene is TRBJ1-2, the V gene TRBV30, with D unclear. Trimming took off 1 base at V and 10 bases at J, with 13 bases between the two ends. Germline V lookup: CDR1 GTSNPN, CDR2 SVGIG (reference sequence). The CDR3 is 12 amino acids. The CDR3: CAWSALNLVYTF. The CDR3, as DNA: TGTGCCTGGAGTGCCCTCAACCTGGTCTACACCTTC.

The rearrangement uses TRBV5-1 and TRBJ1-2; 7 nucleotides agree with TRBD1. With 4 bases clipped from V and 7 bases from J, the junction kept 16 bases outside the gene matches. CDR3 length equals 16 residues. Germline V CDR1 and CDR2: SGHRS, YFSETQ. The CDR3 loop reads CASSKDRAGRFSGYTF. DNA for the CDR3: TGCGCCAGCAGCAAAGACAGGGCCGGCCGATTTTCTGGCTACACCTTC. Filled out from reference TRBV5-1 and TRBJ1-2, the complete variable domain reads KAGVTQTPRYLIKTRGQQVTLSCSPISGHRSVSWYQQTPGQGLQFLFEYFSETQRNKGNFPGRFSGRQFSNSRSEMNVSTLELGDSALYLCASSKDRAGRFSGYTFGSGTRLTVV.